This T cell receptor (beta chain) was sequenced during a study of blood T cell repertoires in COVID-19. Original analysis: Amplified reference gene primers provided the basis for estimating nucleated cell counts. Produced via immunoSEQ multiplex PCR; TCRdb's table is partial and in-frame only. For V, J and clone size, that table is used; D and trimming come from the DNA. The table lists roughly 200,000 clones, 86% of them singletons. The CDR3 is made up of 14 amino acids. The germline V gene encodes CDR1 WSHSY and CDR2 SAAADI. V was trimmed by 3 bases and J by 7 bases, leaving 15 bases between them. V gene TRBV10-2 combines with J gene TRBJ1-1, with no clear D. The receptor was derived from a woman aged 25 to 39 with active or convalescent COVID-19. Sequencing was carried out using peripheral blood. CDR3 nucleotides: TGCGCCAGCAGTGATGCGGGAGTAATGAGTGAAGCTTTCTTT. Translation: CASSDAGVMSEAFF.